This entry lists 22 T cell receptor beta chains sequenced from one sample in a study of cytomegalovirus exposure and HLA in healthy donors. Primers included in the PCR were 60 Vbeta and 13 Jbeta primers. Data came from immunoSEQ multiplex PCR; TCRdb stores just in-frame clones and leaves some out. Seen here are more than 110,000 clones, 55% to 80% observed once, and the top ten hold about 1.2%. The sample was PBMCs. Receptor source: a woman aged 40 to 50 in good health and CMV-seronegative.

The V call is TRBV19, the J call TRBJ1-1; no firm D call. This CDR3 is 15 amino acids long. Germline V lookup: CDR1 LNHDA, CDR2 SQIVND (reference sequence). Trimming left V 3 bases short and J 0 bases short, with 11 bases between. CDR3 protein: CASSISSYMNTEAFF. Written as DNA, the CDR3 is TGTGCCAGTAGTATCTCCAGTTACATGAACACTGAAGCTTTCTTT. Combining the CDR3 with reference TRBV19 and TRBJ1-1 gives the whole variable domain DGGITQSPKYLFRKEGQNVTLSCEQNLNHDAMYWYRQDPGQGLRLIYYSQIVNDFQKGDIAEGYSVSREKKESFPLTVTSAQKNPTAFYLCASSISSYMNTEAFFGQGTRLTVV.

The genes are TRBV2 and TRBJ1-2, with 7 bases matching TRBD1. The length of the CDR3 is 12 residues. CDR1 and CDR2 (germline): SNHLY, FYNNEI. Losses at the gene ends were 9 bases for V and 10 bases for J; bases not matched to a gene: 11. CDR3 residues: CASNRDSYLYTF. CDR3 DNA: TGTGCCAGTAACCGGGACAGCTACCTCTACACCTTC.

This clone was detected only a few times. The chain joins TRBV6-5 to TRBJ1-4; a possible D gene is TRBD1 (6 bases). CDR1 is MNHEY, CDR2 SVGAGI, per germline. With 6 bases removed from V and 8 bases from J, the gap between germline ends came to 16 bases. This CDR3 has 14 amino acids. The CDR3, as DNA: TGTGCCAGCAGCTTACAGGGAAGAGGGGAAAAACTGTTTTTT. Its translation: CASSLQGRGEKLFF.

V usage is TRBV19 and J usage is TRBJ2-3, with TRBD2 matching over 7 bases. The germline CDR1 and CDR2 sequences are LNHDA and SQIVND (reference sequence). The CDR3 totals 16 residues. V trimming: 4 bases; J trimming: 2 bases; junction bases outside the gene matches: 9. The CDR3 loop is CASSKPGGGITDTQYF. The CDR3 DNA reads TGTGCCAGTAGTAAGCCCGGCGGGGGAATCACAGATACGCAGTATTTT.

This CDR3 reads CASSLEASGGSGEQFF. The CDR3 region has the DNA TGTGCCAGCAGCTTGGAGGCTAGCGGGGGTTCGGGTGAGCAGTTCTTC. The chain is built from TRBV5-4 and TRBJ2-1; 10 bases line up with TRBD2. Germline V gene lookup returns CDR1 SGHNT and CDR2 YYREEE (reference sequence). The CDR3 covers 16 residues. V dropped 0 bases and J dropped 9; count of bases not matched to a gene: 9. Full variable domain (rest looked up from reference TRBV5-4 and TRBJ2-1): ETGVTQSPTHLIKTRGQQVTLRCSSQSGHNTVSWYQQALGQGPQFIFQYYREEENGRGNFPPRFSGLQFPNYSSELNVNALELDDSALYLCASSLEASGGSGEQFFGPGTRLTVL.

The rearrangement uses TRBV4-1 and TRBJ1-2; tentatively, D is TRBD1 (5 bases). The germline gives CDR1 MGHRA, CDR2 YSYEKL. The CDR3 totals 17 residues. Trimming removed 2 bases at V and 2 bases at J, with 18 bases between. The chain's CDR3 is CASSQTGGQGLNYGYTF. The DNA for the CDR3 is TGCGCCAGCAGCCAAACCGGGGGTCAGGGCCTAAACTATGGCTACACCTTC.

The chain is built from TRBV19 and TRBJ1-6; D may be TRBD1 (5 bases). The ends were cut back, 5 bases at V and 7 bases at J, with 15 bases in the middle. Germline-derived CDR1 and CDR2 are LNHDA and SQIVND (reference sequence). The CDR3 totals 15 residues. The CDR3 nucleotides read TGTGCCAGTAGTGTTCCAGGACAAGGGAATTCACCCCTCCACTTT. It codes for CASSVPGQGNSPLHF.

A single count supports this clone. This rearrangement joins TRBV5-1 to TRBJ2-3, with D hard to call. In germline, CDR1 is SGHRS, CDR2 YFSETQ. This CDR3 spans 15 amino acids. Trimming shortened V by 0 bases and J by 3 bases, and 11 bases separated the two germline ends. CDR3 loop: CASSLGHQGTDTQYF. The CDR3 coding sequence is TGCGCCAGCAGCTTGGGACACCAAGGAACAGATACGCAGTATTTT. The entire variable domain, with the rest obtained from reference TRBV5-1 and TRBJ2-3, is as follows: KAGVTQTPRYLIKTRGQQVTLSCSPISGHRSVSWYQQTPGQGLQFLFEYFSETQRNKGNFPGRFSGRQFSNSRSEMNVSTLELGDSALYLCASSLGHQGTDTQYFGPGTRLTVL.

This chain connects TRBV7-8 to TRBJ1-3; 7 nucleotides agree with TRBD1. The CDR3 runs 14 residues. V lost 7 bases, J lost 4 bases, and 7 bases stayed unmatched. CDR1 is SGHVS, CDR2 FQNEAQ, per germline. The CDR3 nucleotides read TGTGCCAGCACCACCGACAGGGCCGGAAACACCATATATTTT. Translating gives CASTTDRAGNTIYF.

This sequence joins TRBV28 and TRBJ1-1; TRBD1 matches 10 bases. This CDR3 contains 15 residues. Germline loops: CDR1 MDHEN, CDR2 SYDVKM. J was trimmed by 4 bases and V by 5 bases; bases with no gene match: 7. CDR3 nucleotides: TGTGCCAGCAGTGTGCCGGGACAGGGGAGCACTGAAGCTTTCTTT. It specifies CASSVPGQGSTEAFF.

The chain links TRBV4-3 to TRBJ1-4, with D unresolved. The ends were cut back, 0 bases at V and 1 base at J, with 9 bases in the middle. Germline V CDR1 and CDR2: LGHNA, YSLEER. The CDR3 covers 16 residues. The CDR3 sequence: CASSQDFLGTNEKLFF. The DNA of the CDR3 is TGCGCCAGCAGCCAAGATTTCCTCGGAACTAATGAAAAACTGTTTTTT.

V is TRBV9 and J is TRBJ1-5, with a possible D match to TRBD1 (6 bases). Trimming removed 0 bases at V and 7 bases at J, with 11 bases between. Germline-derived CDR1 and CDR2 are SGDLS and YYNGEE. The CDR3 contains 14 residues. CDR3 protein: CASSVDWGLQPQHF. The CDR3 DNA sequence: TGTGCCAGCAGCGTAGACTGGGGGCTGCAGCCCCAGCATTTT. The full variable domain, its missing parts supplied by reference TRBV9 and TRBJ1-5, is DSGVTQTPKHLITATGQRVTLRCSPRSGDLSVYWYQQSLDQGLQFLIQYYNGEERAKGNILERFSAQQFPDLHSELNLSSLELGDSALYFCASSVDWGLQPQHFGDGTRLSIL.

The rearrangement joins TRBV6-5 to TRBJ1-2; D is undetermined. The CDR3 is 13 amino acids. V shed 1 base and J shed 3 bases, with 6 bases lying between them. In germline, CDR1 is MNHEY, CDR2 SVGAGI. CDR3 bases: TGTGCCAGCAGTTACTACGGGGACTATGGCTACACCTTC. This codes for CASSYYGDYGYTF.

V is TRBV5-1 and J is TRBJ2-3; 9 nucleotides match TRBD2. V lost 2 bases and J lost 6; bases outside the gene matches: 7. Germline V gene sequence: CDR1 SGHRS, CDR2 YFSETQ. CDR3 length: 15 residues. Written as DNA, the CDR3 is TGCGCCAGCAGCTTCTCCAGGACTAGCGTGGATACGCAGTATTTT. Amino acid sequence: CASSFSRTSVDTQYF.

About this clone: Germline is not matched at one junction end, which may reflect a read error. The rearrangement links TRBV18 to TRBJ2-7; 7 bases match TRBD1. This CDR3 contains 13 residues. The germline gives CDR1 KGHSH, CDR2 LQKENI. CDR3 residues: CASSYGPGQSFHF. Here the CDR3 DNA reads TGTGCCAGCTCATATGGACCGGGACAGAGTTTCCACTTC.

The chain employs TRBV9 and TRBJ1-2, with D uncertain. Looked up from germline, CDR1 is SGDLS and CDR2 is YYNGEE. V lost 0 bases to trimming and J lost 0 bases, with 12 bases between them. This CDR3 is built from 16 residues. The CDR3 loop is CASSVGGHATNYGYTF. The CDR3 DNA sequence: TGTGCCAGCAGCGTAGGTGGGCACGCTACTAACTATGGCTACACCTTC.

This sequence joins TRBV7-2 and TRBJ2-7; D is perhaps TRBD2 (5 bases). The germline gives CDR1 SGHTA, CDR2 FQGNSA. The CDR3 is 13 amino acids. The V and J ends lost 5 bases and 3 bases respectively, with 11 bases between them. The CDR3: CASSPGNNYEQYV. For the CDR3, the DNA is TGTGCCAGCAGCCCCGGGAACAACTACGAGCAGTACGTC.

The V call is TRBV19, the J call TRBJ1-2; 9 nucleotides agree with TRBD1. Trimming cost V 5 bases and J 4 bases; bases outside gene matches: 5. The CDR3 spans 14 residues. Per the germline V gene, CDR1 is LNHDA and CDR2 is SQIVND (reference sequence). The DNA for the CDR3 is TGTGCCAGTAGTCTACAGGGGGCAGTCTATGGCTACACCTTC. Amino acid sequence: CASSLQGAVYGYTF.

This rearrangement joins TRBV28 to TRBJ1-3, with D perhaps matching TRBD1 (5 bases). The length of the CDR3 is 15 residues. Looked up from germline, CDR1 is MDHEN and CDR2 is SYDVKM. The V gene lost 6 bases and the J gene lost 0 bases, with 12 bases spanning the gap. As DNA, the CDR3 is TGTGCCAGCAGCCCGGGACTGCTCTCTGGAAACACCATATATTTT. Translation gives CASSPGLLSGNTIYF.

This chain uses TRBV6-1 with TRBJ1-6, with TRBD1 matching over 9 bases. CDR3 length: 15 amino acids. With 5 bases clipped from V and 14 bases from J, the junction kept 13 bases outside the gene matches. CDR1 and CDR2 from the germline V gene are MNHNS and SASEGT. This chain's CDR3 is CASSSTGGSGGSLHF. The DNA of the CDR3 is TGTGCCAGCAGTTCGACAGGGGGTAGTGGCGGATCCCTCCACTTT.

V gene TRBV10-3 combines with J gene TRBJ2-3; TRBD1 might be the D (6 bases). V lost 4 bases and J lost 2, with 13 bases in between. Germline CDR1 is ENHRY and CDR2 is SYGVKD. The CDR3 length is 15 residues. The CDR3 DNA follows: TGTGCCATCAGTGCGGGACAAGCCTTCACAGATACGCAGTATTTT. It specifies CAISAGQAFTDTQYF.

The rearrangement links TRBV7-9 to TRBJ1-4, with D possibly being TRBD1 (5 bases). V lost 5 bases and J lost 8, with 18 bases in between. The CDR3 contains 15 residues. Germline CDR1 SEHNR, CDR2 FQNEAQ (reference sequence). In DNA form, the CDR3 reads TGTGCCAGCAGCCCAGGGACTGTGCGGGGGGAAAAACTGTTTTTT. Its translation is CASSPGTVRGEKLFF.